One and the same sample provided the 32 T cell receptor beta chains below, sequenced in a study of blood T cell repertoires in COVID-19. Sequencing used immunoSEQ multiplex PCR; TCRdb keeps in-frame clones, though not all of them. Of 30,000 to 50,000 clones listed, around 95% are singletons. Material: peripheral blood. These receptors originate from a human donor with active COVID-19. The donor label of this sample is uncertain.

This clone was seen a single time. The genes are TRBV5-4 and TRBJ2-2; 8 nucleotides align to TRBD2. The CDR3 totals 15 residues. J was trimmed by 8 bases and V by 2 bases; bases with no gene match: 8. Germline CDR1 and CDR2: SGHNT and YYREEE (reference sequence). DNA for the CDR3: TGTGCCAGCAGCTTTCTAGCGGGCCCCCCAGGGGAGCTGTTTTTT. This encodes CASSFLAGPPGELFF.

This chain uses TRBV9 with TRBJ1-4; unclear D gene. The CDR3 contains 14 residues. CDR1 and CDR2 (germline): SGDLS, YYNGEE. V was clipped by 3 bases and J by 7 bases, with 13 bases between them. CDR3 DNA sequence: TGTGCCAGCAGCGCAGTCCTCCCTGGTGAAAAACTGTTTTTT. It translates to CASSAVLPGEKLFF.

The chain uses TRBV19 and TRBJ1-5; D not certain. V lost 1 base to trimming and J lost 5 bases, with 6 bases between them. The CDR3 covers 13 residues. Germline lookup yields CDR1 LNHDA and CDR2 SQIVND (reference sequence). The CDR3 is CASSIVGDQPQHF. The CDR3 DNA reads TGTGCCAGTAGTATAGTCGGAGATCAGCCCCAGCATTTT.

The V and J genes are TRBV5-4 and TRBJ1-4; perhaps TRBD1 as D (6 bases). Trimming stripped 0 bases from V and 8 bases from J, with 29 bases between. Germline V gene lookup returns CDR1 SGHNT and CDR2 YYREEE (reference sequence). This CDR3 contains 20 residues. The CDR3 region has the DNA TGTGCCAGCAGCTTGGTGGGTTGGGGGGGCGCTTTCGGGGACCCCGAAAAACTGTTTTTT. Its protein product is CASSLVGWGGAFGDPEKLFF.

This clone was detected only once. This rearrangement joins TRBV4-3 to TRBJ2-5; weak D call: TRBD2 (5 bases). The CDR3 totals 15 residues. V was clipped by 1 base and J by 2 bases, with 11 bases between them. Germline CDR1 is LGHNA and CDR2 is YSLEER. The CDR3 loop reads CASSQALDTQETQYF. In nucleotides, the CDR3 is TGCGCCAGCAGCCAAGCACTAGACACGCAAGAGACCCAGTACTTC.

The sample holds a few counts of this clone. The CDR3: CASSTSQYEQYF. CDR3 DNA sequence: TGTGCCAGCAGCACTAGCCAGTACGAGCAGTACTTC. This sequence joins TRBV7-8 and TRBJ2-7; tentatively, D is TRBD2 (6 bases). Germline V gene lookup returns CDR1 SGHVS and CDR2 FQNEAQ. The CDR3 covers 12 residues. Trimming removed 5 bases at V and 4 bases at J, with 9 bases between. Looking up the rest from reference TRBV7-8 and TRBJ2-7 gives the full variable domain: GAGVSQSPRYKVAKRGQDVALRCDPISGHVSLFWYQQALGQGPEFLTYFQNEAQLDKSGLPSDRFFAERPEGSVSTLKIQRTQQEDSAVYLCASSTSQYEQYFGPGTRLTVT.

The chain combines TRBV6-5 with TRBJ2-1; TRBD1 agrees at 7 bases. CDR1 MNHEY and CDR2 SVGAGI come from the germline V gene. The V segment lost 6 bases and the J segment 8 bases; nucleotides outside the gene matches: 13. CDR3 size: 15 residues. The CDR3, as DNA: TGTGCCAGCAGACGAGAACAGGGGAAAATCGATGAGCAGTTCTTC. Residues: CASRREQGKIDEQFF.

The DNA of the CDR3 is TGTGCCATCAGTGGGGGGACTTTTGAAGCTTTCTTT. This sequence encodes CAISGGTFEAFF. The chain joins TRBV10-3 to TRBJ1-1; D perhaps matches TRBD1 (5 bases). Between the trimmed V and J ends, which lost 4 bases and 7 bases, there was a span of 10 bases. CDR3 size: 12 residues. Germline-derived CDR1 and CDR2 are ENHRY and SYGVKD.

The chain employs TRBV11-3 and TRBJ2-1; 8 bases agree with TRBD2. Germline CDR1 reads SGHNT; CDR2 reads YENEEA. This CDR3 is built from 15 residues. The V segment lost 4 bases and the J segment 1 base; nucleotides outside the gene matches: 3. This chain's CDR3 is CASSSTSGSYNEQFF. The CDR3 nucleotides read TGTGCCAGCAGCTCCACTAGCGGATCCTACAATGAGCAGTTCTTC.

The chain employs TRBV5-4 and TRBJ1-4; no reliable D call. V dropped 1 base and J dropped 0 bases, with 4 bases sitting between them. CDR3 length: 14 residues. Germline CDR1 reads SGHNT; CDR2 reads YYREEE (reference sequence). The CDR3 region has the DNA TGTGCCAGCAGCTTGCGTGCAACTAATGAAAAACTGTTTTTT. Residues: CASSLRATNEKLFF.

This clone was seen just once. The chain has TRBV7-9 and TRBJ2-7, with 10 nucleotides matching TRBD1. This CDR3 has 18 amino acids. Germline trimming cut 3 bases from V and 4 bases from J; bases unmatched to any gene: 15. Looked up from germline, CDR1 is SEHNR and CDR2 is FQNEAQ (reference sequence). In DNA, the CDR3 is TGTGCCAGCAGCTTTAAATTCGACCACGGGACAGGGGATTACGAGCAGTACTTC. The encoded protein is CASSFKFDHGTGDYEQYF.

V and J are TRBV9 and TRBJ2-6; no reliable D call. Per the germline V gene, CDR1 is SGDLS and CDR2 is YYNGEE. The CDR3 length is 17 residues. Trimming pared 2 bases from V and 2 bases from J, leaving 14 bases between. The CDR3 protein is CASSVNSVVTGANVLTF. In DNA, the CDR3 is TGTGCCAGCAGCGTCAACTCTGTGGTAACTGGGGCCAACGTCCTGACTTTC. The entire variable domain, with the rest obtained from reference TRBV9 and TRBJ2-6, is as follows: DSGVTQTPKHLITATGQRVTLRCSPRSGDLSVYWYQQSLDQGLQFLIQYYNGEERAKGNILERFSAQQFPDLHSELNLSSLELGDSALYFCASSVNSVVTGANVLTFGAGSRLTVL.

The chain links TRBV10-3 to TRBJ1-2; 7 bases are shared with TRBD1. J gave up 4 bases and V 4 bases, and 0 bases lay outside the gene matches. The CDR3 runs 12 residues. Germline assignment: CDR1 ENHRY and CDR2 SYGVKD. CDR3 in amino acids: CAISGDSYGYTF. The CDR3 region has the DNA TGTGCCATCAGTGGGGACAGCTATGGCTACACCTTC.

The chain combines TRBV6-1 with TRBJ1-2; 8 bases agree with TRBD1. The junction had 4 bases not matched to a gene; V was cut back by 3 bases and J by 7 bases. The CDR3 length is 13 residues. Germline V CDR1 and CDR2: MNHNS, SASEGT. The CDR3 spells CASSEAQGGGYTF. Written as DNA, the CDR3 is TGTGCCAGCAGTGAGGCACAGGGGGGTGGCTACACCTTC.

V usage is TRBV11-2 and J usage is TRBJ2-7, with a possible D match to TRBD2 (6 bases). This CDR3 contains 15 residues. Germline V lookup: CDR1 SGHAT, CDR2 FQNNGV. Trimming stripped 0 bases from V and 3 bases from J, with 12 bases between. DNA of the CDR3: TGTGCCAGCAGCTTAGATCGGGGAGGTGGCTACGAGCAGTACTTC. Translating it yields CASSLDRGGGYEQYF.

The V and J genes are TRBV6-5 and TRBJ2-3, with a tentative D call TRBD1 (5 bases). V gave up 9 bases and J gave up 0 bases, with 16 bases separating them. The CDR3 loop spans 15 amino acids. Germline CDR1 reads MNHEY; CDR2 reads SVGAGI. The CDR3 is CASRREFSSTDTQYF. Written as DNA, the CDR3 is TGTGCCAGTCGCAGGGAATTCTCTAGCACAGATACGCAGTATTTT.

CDR3 region: CASSLGFRYGYTF. CDR3 DNA sequence: TGTGCCAGTAGTCTCGGGTTTCGCTATGGCTACACCTTC. This rearrangement joins TRBV19 to TRBJ1-2; D uncertain. The germline V gene has CDR1 LNHDA and CDR2 SQIVND (reference sequence). Deletions cut 5 bases from V and 4 bases from J, with 11 bases between. CDR3 length: 13 amino acids. The full variable domain, its missing parts supplied by reference TRBV19 and TRBJ1-2, is DGGITQSPKYLFRKEGQNVTLSCEQNLNHDAMYWYRQDPGQGLRLIYYSQIVNDFQKGDIAEGYSVSREKKESFPLTVTSAQKNPTAFYLCASSLGFRYGYTFGSGTRLTVV.

This chain connects TRBV15 to TRBJ2-6; D possibly corresponds to TRBD2 (5 bases). The CDR3 runs 17 residues. CDR1 and CDR2 (germline): LNHNV, YYDKDF (reference sequence). Trimming removed 0 bases from V and 0 bases from J, with 9 bases in between. CDR3 sequence (DNA): TGTGCCACCAGCAGAGATAGCGTGGACTCTGGGGCCAACGTCCTGACTTTC. Its translation: CATSRDSVDSGANVLTF.

In this sample, this clone turned up once. The rearrangement uses TRBV21-1 and TRBJ2-7; the table's D call, TRBD2, was not checked against the DNA. TRBV21-1 is described as a pseudogene. The CDR3 spans 17 residues. The CDR3: CASSLLKRREVGDEQYF. In DNA, the CDR3 is TGTGCCAGCAGCCTACTTAAACGGCGCGAGGTAGGAGACGAGCAGTACTTC.

The V and J genes are TRBV19 and TRBJ2-5; tentatively, D is TRBD2 (5 bases). V shed 5 bases and J shed 1 base, with 5 bases lying between them. Germline assignment: CDR1 LNHDA and CDR2 SQIVND (reference sequence). This CDR3 is built from 12 residues. The CDR3 DNA is TGTGCCAGTAGTCGGGGCCAAGAGACCCAGTACTTC. Its protein product is CASSRGQETQYF.

CDR3 sequence reads: CASSPDRGRTEAFF. The CDR3 region has the DNA TGTGCCAGCAGCCCTGACAGGGGGCGGACTGAAGCTTTCTTT. The chain recombines TRBV7-8 with TRBJ1-1; 10 bases align to TRBD1. The germline gives CDR1 SGHVS, CDR2 FQNEAQ. The CDR3 length is 14 residues. The junction had 5 bases not matched to a gene; V was cut back by 5 bases and J by 5 bases.

The J gene is TRBJ2-7, the V gene TRBV5-1, with 7 positions matching TRBD2. CDR1 SGHRS and CDR2 YFSETQ come from the germline V gene. The CDR3 runs to 15 residues. V lost 4 bases, J lost 3 bases, and 10 bases stayed unmatched. As DNA, the CDR3 is TGCGCCAGCAGCCGAGACGGCGGGGGAAACTACGAGCAGTACTTC. Its protein is CASSRDGGGNYEQYF.

In nucleotides, the CDR3 is TGTGCCAGTAGAGCGGGAGACGTGTCCGATGAGCAGTTCTTC. This translates into CASRAGDVSDEQFF. This chain links TRBV19 with TRBJ2-1; TRBD2 aligns across 8 bases. This CDR3 comprises 14 residues. V shed 6 bases, J shed 8 bases, and the junction held 9 bases outside the gene matches. Germline values: CDR1 LNHDA, CDR2 SQIVND (reference sequence).

This clone was seen only once. This chain uses TRBV2 with TRBJ2-7; 12 bases are shared with TRBD2. Germline CDR1 SNHLY, CDR2 FYNNEI. Trimming removed 6 bases from V and 5 bases from J; junction bases left unmatched: 5. The CDR3 runs 14 residues. The CDR3 reads CASRTSGSVDEQYF. CDR3 coding DNA: TGTGCCAGCAGGACTAGCGGGAGTGTTGACGAGCAGTACTTC.

The genes are TRBV5-1 and TRBJ1-1; 10 bases are a match to TRBD1. Trimming took 5 bases from V and 10 from J; bases not matched to a gene: 8. The CDR3 spans 13 residues. The V gene's germline CDR1 is SGHRS and CDR2 YFSETQ. The CDR3 reads CASREGQGPRAFF. The CDR3 DNA sequence: TGCGCCAGCAGAGAGGGACAGGGGCCCCGAGCTTTCTTT.

The V and J genes are TRBV28 and TRBJ2-4; a possible D gene is TRBD2 (6 bases). The V and J ends lost 4 bases and 5 bases respectively, with 15 bases between them. The germline CDR1 and CDR2 sequences are MDHEN and SYDVKM. The CDR3 sequence is 15 residues long. CDR3 sequence reads: CASSSSGSGENIQYF. CDR3 coding DNA: TGTGCCAGCAGTTCCTCGGGTTCGGGAGAAAACATTCAGTACTTC. The whole variable domain, remainder taken from reference TRBV28 and TRBJ2-4, is DVKVTQSSRYLVKRTGEKVFLECVQDMDHENMFWYRQDPGLGLRLIYFSYDVKMKEKGDIPEGYSVSREKKERFSLILESASTNQTSMYLCASSSSGSGENIQYFGAGTRLSVL.

This chain joins TRBV6-1 and TRBJ2-7; TRBD2 might be the D (7 bases). There are 19 residues in the CDR3. Trimming removed 4 bases at V and 3 bases at J, with 28 bases between. The germline V gene has CDR1 MNHNS and CDR2 SASEGT. CDR3 coding DNA: TGTGCCAGCAGTGGAACCCGGGGAGGGGGGATTCGGTATCTCTACGAGCAGTACTTC. Translating it yields CASSGTRGGGIRYLYEQYF.

The chain uses TRBV11-3 and TRBJ2-1, with D possibly matching TRBD2 (6 bases). Germline-derived CDR1 and CDR2 are SGHNT and YENEEA. The CDR3 is 16 amino acids. V was shortened by 5 bases and J by 4 bases, with 18 bases between the two germline ends. Written as DNA, the CDR3 is TGTGCCAGCAGCCCTACCGGGACTGGAATTTACAATGAGCAGTTCTTC. Its translation: CASSPTGTGIYNEQFF.

This rearrangement joins TRBV6-1 to TRBJ2-3; weak D call: TRBD2 (6 bases). CDR3 size: 18 residues. V gave up 1 base and J gave up 0 bases, with 17 bases separating them. Germline V gives CDR1 MNHNS, CDR2 SASEGT. CDR3 DNA sequence: TGTGCCAGCAGTGAAGTATTGGGGTGGGGGGTGAGCACAGATACGCAGTATTTT. It translates to CASSEVLGWGVSTDTQYF.

The V and J genes are TRBV18 and TRBJ1-4; D gene unclear. The CDR3 spans 13 residues. Trimming took off 0 bases at V and 8 bases at J, with 7 bases between the two ends. Germline assignment: CDR1 KGHSH and CDR2 LQKENI. The CDR3 loop is CASSPPAGEKLFF. The CDR3 DNA follows: TGTGCCAGCTCACCACCGGCGGGGGAAAAACTGTTTTTT. The full variable domain, rest sourced from reference TRBV18 and TRBJ1-4, is NAGVMQNPRHLVRRRGQEARLRCSPMKGHSHVYWYRQLPEEGLKFMVYLQKENIIDESGMPKERFSAEFPKEGPSILRIQQVVRGDSAAYFCASSPPAGEKLFFGSGTQLSVL.

The chain recombines TRBV7-2 with TRBJ2-7, with 9 bases aligning to TRBD1. The CDR3 consists of 17 residues. Germline V gene lookup returns CDR1 SGHTA and CDR2 FQGNSA. The trim removed 5 bases at V and 5 bases at J, leaving 16 bases unmatched. The CDR3 is CASSVGQGFVAVDEQYF. The CDR3 DNA sequence: TGTGCCAGCAGCGTGGGACAGGGTTTTGTCGCGGTGGACGAGCAGTACTTC.

The rearrangement links TRBV5-1 to TRBJ2-7, with 9 bases matching TRBD1. Looked up from germline, CDR1 is SGHRS and CDR2 is YFSETQ. Trimming took 2 bases from V and 2 from J; bases not matched to a gene: 11. The CDR3 contains 17 residues. The CDR3 bases are TGCGCCAGCAGCTTCCTCCCGAATCGACAGGGGGCCTACGAGCAGTACTTC. Amino acids: CASSFLPNRQGAYEQYF.